These 20 T cell receptor beta chains were all obtained from the same sample, sequenced in a study of neoadjuvant anti-PD-1 for oral cavity cancer. Regarding time point: after neoadjuvant nivolumab, at surgical resection. This table comes from immunoSEQ multiplex PCR, and its TCRdb copy is limited to in-frame clones, with some not included. The table shows over 5,000 clones, with 58% occurring only once. The sample in question was tumor tissue, obtained after nivolumab (anti-PD-1) treatment. These receptors were obtained from a person aged 35 to 85 with oral cavity squamous cell carcinoma.

This chain uses TRBV29-1 with TRBJ1-2; 7 bases line up with TRBD1. Germline V gene data show CDR1 as SQVTM and CDR2 as ANQGSEA. V shed 8 bases and J 7 bases; nucleotides not matched to a gene: 7. The CDR3 spans 11 residues. CDR3 residues: CSSSTGTGYTF. Here the CDR3 DNA reads TGCAGCTCGTCGACAGGGACTGGCTACACCTTC.

J is TRBJ2-7 and V is TRBV6-1; possible D gene TRBD2, 5 bases. CDR1 is MNHNS and CDR2 is SASEGT in the germline V gene. Trimming stripped 1 base from V and 0 bases from J, with 13 bases between. The CDR3 has 16 amino acids. This CDR3 reads CASSEVRVARSYEQYF. The CDR3, as DNA: TGTGCCAGCAGTGAAGTAAGGGTAGCGCGCTCCTACGAGCAGTACTTC.

This chain connects TRBV5-8 to TRBJ2-1; D tentatively fits TRBD1 or TRBD2 (6 bases each). The length of the CDR3 is 15 residues. Trimming took 4 bases from V and 6 from J, leaving 17 bases between them. The germline CDR1 and CDR2 sequences are SGHTS and YDEGEE. This chain's CDR3 is CASSRRGTQINEQFF. CDR3 nucleotides: TGTGCCAGCAGCCGGAGGGGGACACAGATCAATGAGCAGTTCTTC. Supplemented by reference TRBV5-8 and TRBJ2-1, the full variable domain reads EAGVTQSPTHLIKTRGQQATLRCSPISGHTSVYWYQQALGLGLQFLLWYDEGEERNRGNFPPRFSGRQFPNYSSELNVNALELEDSALYLCASSRRGTQINEQFFGPGTRLTVL.

V and J are TRBV11-2 and TRBJ1-1; D is perhaps TRBD1 (6 bases). V lost 2 bases and J 1 base, leaving 23 bases between the germline ends. The CDR3 loop spans 19 amino acids. Per germline, CDR1 SGHAT and CDR2 FQNNGV. The CDR3 protein is CASSLRGGIRLTGNTEAFF. The CDR3 DNA reads TGTGCCAGCAGCTTAAGGGGGGGAATTAGATTGACGGGGAACACTGAAGCTTTCTTT.

In DNA form, the CDR3 reads TGTGCCAGCAGTACACCGGGACTAGCGGGGGGGGAGCAGTACTTC. The encoded protein is CASSTPGLAGGEQYF. The chain joins TRBV6-5 to TRBJ2-7, with 16 bases that match TRBD2. V shed 5 bases, J shed 7 bases, and the junction held 5 bases outside the gene matches. Germline lookup yields CDR1 MNHEY and CDR2 SVGAGI. CDR3 size: 15 residues.

The chain joins TRBV10-2 to TRBJ1-1; 9 nucleotides agree with TRBD1. The CDR3 runs 14 residues. Trimming took 6 bases from V and 2 from J; bases not matched to a gene: 4. Germline CDR1 reads WSHSY; CDR2 reads SAAADI. In DNA form, the CDR3 reads TGCGCCAGCAGGGGGACAGGGCAAAACACTGAAGCTTTCTTT. It yields the protein CASRGTGQNTEAFF.

CDR3 in amino acids: CSSRDSYEQYF. CDR3 bases: TGCAGCTCCCGGGACAGCTACGAGCAGTACTTC. This chain uses TRBV29-1 with TRBJ2-7; 7 nucleotides align to TRBD1. Trimming cost V 8 bases and J 3 bases; bases outside gene matches: 4. CDR1 is SQVTM, CDR2 ANQGSEA, per germline. The CDR3 loop spans 11 amino acids.

The CDR3 reads CAWTGTGYTEAFF. CDR3 sequence (DNA): TGTGCCTGGACCGGGACAGGGTACACTGAAGCTTTCTTT. V is TRBV30 and J is TRBJ1-1; 9 bases align to TRBD1. Germline CDR1 is GTSNPN and CDR2 is SVGIG (reference sequence). The CDR3 spans 13 residues. With V trimmed by 4 bases and J by 3 bases, 3 bases remained unmatched.

CDR3 bases: TGTGCCAGCAGCTTAGCGGGAGGGTATGAGCAGTTCTTC. Protein product: CASSLAGGYEQFF. The gene calls are TRBV11-3 and TRBJ2-1, with 8 positions matching TRBD2. CDR3 length: 13 residues. V lost 1 base, J lost 8 bases, and 1 base stayed unmatched. Germline V gene lookup returns CDR1 SGHNT and CDR2 YENEEA.

This clone has just one count. V and J are TRBV27 and TRBJ2-5; D is perhaps TRBD1 or TRBD2 (6 bases each). CDR1 and CDR2 from the germline V gene are MNHEY and SMNVEV (reference sequence). This CDR3 has 18 amino acids. V was trimmed by 2 bases and J by 2 bases, leaving 21 bases between them. The chain's CDR3 is CASSLLFVGGVPQETQYF. The CDR3, as DNA: TGTGCCAGCAGTTTACTTTTTGTCGGGGGCGTCCCACAAGAGACCCAGTACTTC.

By frequency in the sample, this clone is large (0.1 to 1%). This chain uses TRBV6-6 with TRBJ1-3; D is unclear. Trimming cost V 2 bases and J 0 bases, with 8 bases left between them. The CDR3 has 15 amino acids. Germline CDR1 MNHNY, CDR2 SVGAGI (reference sequence). CDR3 sequence reads: CASSYDGLSGNTIYF. The CDR3 coding sequence is TGTGCCAGCAGTTACGACGGCCTCTCTGGAAACACCATATATTTT.

This clone was observed a handful of times. This chain uses TRBV5-6 with TRBJ1-2, with TRBD1 as a possible D gene (5 bases). The germline gives CDR1 SGHDT, CDR2 YYEEEE. The CDR3 totals 14 residues. Trimming removed 1 base from V and 4 bases from J, with 11 bases in between. Here the CDR3 DNA reads TGTGCCAGCAGCTTGAGGACACCCAGCTATGGCTACACCTTC. The encoded protein is CASSLRTPSYGYTF. The full variable domain, in which reference TRBV5-6 and TRBJ1-2 provide the parts outside the CDR3, is DAGVTQSPTHLIKTRGQQVTLRCSPKSGHDTVSWYQQALGQGPQFIFQYYEEEERQRGNFPDRFSGHQFPNYSSELNVNALLLGDSALYLCASSLRTPSYGYTFGSGTRLTVV.

The rearrangement joins TRBV6-6 to TRBJ2-2; 13 bases align to TRBD2. The trim removed 8 bases at V and 6 bases at J, leaving 9 bases unmatched. Germline V lookup: CDR1 MNHNY, CDR2 SVGAGI (reference sequence). This CDR3 region has 16 residues. For the CDR3, the DNA is TGTGCCAGCGGATCGACCGGGACTAGCGGGGCCGGGGAGCTGTTTTTT. This gives the protein CASGSTGTSGAGELFF.

The chain recombines TRBV6-5 with TRBJ2-7; the D gene is possibly TRBD1 (6 bases). V was cut by 6 bases and J by 3 bases, with 9 bases left in between. The germline gives CDR1 MNHEY, CDR2 SVGAGI. This CDR3 has 12 amino acids. The CDR3, as DNA: TGTGCCAGCAGCCTGGACAGCTACGAGCAGTACTTC. Protein sequence: CASSLDSYEQYF.

The chain links TRBV6-5 to TRBJ2-7, with TRBD1 as a possible D gene (5 bases). Trimming took off 0 bases at V and 3 bases at J, with 12 bases between the two ends. The CDR3 has 15 residues. The germline gives CDR1 MNHEY, CDR2 SVGAGI. CDR3: CASSYSAGANYEQYF. Here the CDR3 DNA reads TGTGCCAGCAGTTACTCGGCTGGGGCGAACTACGAGCAGTACTTC.

In its sample, this clone is large (0.1 to 1%). The chain is built from TRBV4-1 and TRBJ1-1, with no clear D. Germline lookup yields CDR1 MGHRA and CDR2 YSYEKL. The germline V and J ends were trimmed by 0 bases and 1 base, with 21 bases remaining between them. The CDR3 length is 19 residues. The CDR3 loop is CASSQDLAATADPNTEAFF. DNA of the CDR3: TGCGCCAGCAGCCAAGATTTGGCGGCTACGGCAGACCCGAACACTGAAGCTTTCTTT.

This chain connects TRBV7-8 to TRBJ2-3; possibly TRBD2 for D (5 bases). CDR1 is SGHVS and CDR2 is FQNEAQ in the germline V gene. CDR3 length equals 15 residues. Between the trimmed V and J ends, which lost 1 base and 0 bases, there was a span of 8 bases. CDR3 amino acids: CASSLDPGSTDTQYF. The CDR3 bases are TGTGCCAGCAGCTTAGATCCGGGGAGCACAGATACGCAGTATTTT.

This clone was observed a few times. The chain has TRBV6-5 and TRBJ2-5; 7 positions match TRBD1. Trimming removed 6 bases from V and 3 bases from J; junction bases left unmatched: 4. The CDR3 length is 13 residues. The germline CDR1 and CDR2 sequences are MNHEY and SVGAGI. The CDR3 is CASSNRGKETQYF. CDR3 sequence (DNA): TGTGCCAGCAGCAACAGGGGAAAAGAGACCCAGTACTTC.

The rearrangement joins TRBV19 to TRBJ2-1; 8 nucleotides align to TRBD2. Germline CDR1 is LNHDA and CDR2 is SQIVND (reference sequence). J was trimmed by 1 base and V by 3 bases; bases with no gene match: 2. The CDR3 is 15 residues long. The CDR3 DNA follows: TGTGCCAGTAGTATTAGCGGGATTTCCTACAATGAGCAGTTCTTC. Protein: CASSISGISYNEQFF.

V gene TRBV6-1 combines with J gene TRBJ1-2, with D maybe TRBD1 (5 bases). The germline gives CDR1 MNHNS, CDR2 SASEGT. This CDR3 is built from 13 residues. V dropped 8 bases and J dropped 8 bases, with 18 bases sitting between them. The CDR3 is CASATGPAIGYTF. CDR3 bases: TGTGCCAGCGCCACAGGCCCTGCAATCGGCTACACCTTC.